The following is a TCR beta chain sequence with its context. The antigen remains undetermined. Germline V CDR1 and CDR2: MNHNS, SASEGT. CDR3 length: 15 residues. V gave up 5 bases and J gave up 6 bases; unmatched junction bases: 7. This entry is derived from a study of blood T cells in healthy people across ages. Study-level points and caveats: TCR beta diversity tracked closely with naive T cell percentage. Donors of long life had a larger count of naive CD4+ cells and greater diversity than aged donors.

Next came a second PCR, run for about 6 to 11 cycles, which used a sample-barcoded 5' primer along with a J-beta primer mix. TCRdb redid the calling of the 5' RACE reads with MiXCR, one entry per CDR3 protein. The sample lists 1.5 million to 2 million distinct CDR3 sequences; 40% to 55% were seen once. The sample was blood. The chain carries TRBV6-1 and TRBJ2-1; 10 bases align to TRBD2. The origin of this receptor is a woman between 40 and 55 years old in good health. The CDR3 is CASSRSGGAPNEQFF. The CDR3 DNA sequence: TGTGCCAGCAGTCGAAGCGGGGGGGCCCCCAATGAGCAGTTCTTC.